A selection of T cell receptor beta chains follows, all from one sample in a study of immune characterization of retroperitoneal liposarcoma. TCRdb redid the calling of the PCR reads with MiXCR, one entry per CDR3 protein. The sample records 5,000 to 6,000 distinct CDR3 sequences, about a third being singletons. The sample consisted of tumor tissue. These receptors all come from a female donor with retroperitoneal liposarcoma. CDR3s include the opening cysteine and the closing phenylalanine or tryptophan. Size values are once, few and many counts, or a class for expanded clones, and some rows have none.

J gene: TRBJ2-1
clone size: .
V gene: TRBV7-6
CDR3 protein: CASSVPAVDEQFF

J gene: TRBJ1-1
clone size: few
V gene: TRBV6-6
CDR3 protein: CASSYSSLSEAFF

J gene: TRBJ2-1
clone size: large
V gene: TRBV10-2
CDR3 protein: CASSTSGSVDEQFF

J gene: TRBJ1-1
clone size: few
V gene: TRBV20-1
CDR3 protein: CSARDRIGNTEAFF

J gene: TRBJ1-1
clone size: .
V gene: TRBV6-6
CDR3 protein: CASSYGGNTEAFF

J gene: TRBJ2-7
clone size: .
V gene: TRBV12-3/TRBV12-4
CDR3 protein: CASSFNPGQGYEQYF

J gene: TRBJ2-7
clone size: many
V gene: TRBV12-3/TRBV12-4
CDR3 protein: CASSLSGQISYEQYF

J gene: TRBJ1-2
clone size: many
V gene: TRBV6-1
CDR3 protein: CASSGTGGQYGYTF

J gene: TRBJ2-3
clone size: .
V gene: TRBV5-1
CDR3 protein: CASSLGTATTQYF

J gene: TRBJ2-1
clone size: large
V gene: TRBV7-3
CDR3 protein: CASSLSGDNEQFF

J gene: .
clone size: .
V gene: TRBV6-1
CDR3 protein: CASSVGSPYEQYF

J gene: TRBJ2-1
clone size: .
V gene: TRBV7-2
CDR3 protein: CASSLVRGRYNEQFF

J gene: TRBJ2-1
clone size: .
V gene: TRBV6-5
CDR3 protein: CASSRERFNKETQFF

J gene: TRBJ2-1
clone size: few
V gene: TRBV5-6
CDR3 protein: CASSSAKDYNEQFF

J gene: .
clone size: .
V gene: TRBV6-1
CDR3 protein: CASTPPPLSRAGVGAGETQYF

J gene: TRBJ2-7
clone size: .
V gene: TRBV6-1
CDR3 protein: CASQGSGSSSYEQYF

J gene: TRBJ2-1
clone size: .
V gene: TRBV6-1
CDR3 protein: CATSRGTSGANEQFF

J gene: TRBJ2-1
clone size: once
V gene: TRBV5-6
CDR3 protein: CASSPRPHSYNEQFF

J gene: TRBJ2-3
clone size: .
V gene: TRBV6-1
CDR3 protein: CASSVSGGAADTQYF

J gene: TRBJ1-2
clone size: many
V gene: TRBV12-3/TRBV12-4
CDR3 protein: CASQGARGYTF

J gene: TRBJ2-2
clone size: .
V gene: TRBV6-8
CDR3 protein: CASSYGAGNTGELFF

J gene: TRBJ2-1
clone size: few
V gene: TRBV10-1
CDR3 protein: CASSSGTYEQFF

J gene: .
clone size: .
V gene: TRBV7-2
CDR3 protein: CASSLFRTRSYNEQYF

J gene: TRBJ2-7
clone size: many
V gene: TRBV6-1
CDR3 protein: CASSEATGTGSYEQYF

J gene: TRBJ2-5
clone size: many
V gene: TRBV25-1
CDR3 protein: CASSEDRGGETQYF

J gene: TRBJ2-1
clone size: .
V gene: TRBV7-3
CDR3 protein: CASSTGTRDNEQFF

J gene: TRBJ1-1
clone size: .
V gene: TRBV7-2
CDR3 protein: CASSLVQGRYAEAFF

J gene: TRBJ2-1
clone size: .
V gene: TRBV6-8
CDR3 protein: CASSDRWNYNEQFF

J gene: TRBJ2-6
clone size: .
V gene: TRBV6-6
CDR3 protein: CAIGTSAASGANVLTF

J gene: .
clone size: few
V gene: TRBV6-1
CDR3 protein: CASTTGQGAWYEQYF

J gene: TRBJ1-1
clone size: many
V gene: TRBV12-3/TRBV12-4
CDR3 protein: CASSLVELNTEAFF

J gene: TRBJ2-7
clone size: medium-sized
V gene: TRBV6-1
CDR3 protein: CASSEIGQGSYEQYF

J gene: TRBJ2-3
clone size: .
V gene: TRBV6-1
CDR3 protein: CASSPGQGTDTQYF

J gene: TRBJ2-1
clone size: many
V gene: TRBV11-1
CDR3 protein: CASSLVSGRQSSYNEQFF

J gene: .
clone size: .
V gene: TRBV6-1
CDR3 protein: CASSEEGSFEQYF

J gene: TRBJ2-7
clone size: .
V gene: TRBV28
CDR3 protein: CASRERGLFYEQYF

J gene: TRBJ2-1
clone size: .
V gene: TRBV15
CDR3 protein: CATSREISGPSSYNEQFF

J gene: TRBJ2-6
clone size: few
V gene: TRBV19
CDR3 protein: CASSPLTGYSGANVLTF

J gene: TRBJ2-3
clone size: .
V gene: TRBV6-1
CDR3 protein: CASSEPPGTSGSDTQYF

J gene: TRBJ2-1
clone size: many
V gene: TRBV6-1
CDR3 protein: CASSPATGEGEETQFF

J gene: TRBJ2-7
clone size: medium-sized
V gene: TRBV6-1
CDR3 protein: CASSDKAGPYEQYF

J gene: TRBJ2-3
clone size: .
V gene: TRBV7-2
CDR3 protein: CASSLGVRGSGRTGGTDTQYF

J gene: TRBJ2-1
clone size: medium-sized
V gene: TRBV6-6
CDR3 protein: CASSYQQQAANEQFF

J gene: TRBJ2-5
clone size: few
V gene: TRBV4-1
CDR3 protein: CASSQDYASGPQETQYF

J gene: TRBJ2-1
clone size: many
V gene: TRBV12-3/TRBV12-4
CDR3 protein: CASSSLAGGTINEQFF

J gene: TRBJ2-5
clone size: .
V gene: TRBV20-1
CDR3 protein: CSARGLGIEGGTQYF

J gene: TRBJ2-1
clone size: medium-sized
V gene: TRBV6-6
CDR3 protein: CASSYGQGGVNEQFF

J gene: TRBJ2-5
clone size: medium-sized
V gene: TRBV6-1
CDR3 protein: CASGREVRETQYF

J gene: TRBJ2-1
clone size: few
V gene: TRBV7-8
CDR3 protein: CASSSLADRAYEQFF

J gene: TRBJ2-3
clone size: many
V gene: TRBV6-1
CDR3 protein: CASRRQGAITDTQYF

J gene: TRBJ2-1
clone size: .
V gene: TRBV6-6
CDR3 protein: CASSYSKAAYNEQFF

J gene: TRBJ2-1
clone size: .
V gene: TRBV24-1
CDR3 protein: CATSGTGRTSGMVGEQFF

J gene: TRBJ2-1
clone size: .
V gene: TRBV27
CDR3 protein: CASIPSSGAKAQFF

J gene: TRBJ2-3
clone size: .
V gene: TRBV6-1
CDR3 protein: CASSETAITDTQYF

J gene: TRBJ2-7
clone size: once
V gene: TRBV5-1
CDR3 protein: CASSYRTSGTSYEQYF

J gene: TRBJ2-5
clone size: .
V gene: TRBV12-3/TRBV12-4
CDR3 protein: CASSPRDRVMETQYF

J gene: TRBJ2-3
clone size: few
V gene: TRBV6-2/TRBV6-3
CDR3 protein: CASSYSLMTASTDTQYF

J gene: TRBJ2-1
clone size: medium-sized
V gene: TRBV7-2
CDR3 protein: CASSPPGLANEQFF

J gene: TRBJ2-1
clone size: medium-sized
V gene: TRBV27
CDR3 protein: CASMVSRGGLNEQFF